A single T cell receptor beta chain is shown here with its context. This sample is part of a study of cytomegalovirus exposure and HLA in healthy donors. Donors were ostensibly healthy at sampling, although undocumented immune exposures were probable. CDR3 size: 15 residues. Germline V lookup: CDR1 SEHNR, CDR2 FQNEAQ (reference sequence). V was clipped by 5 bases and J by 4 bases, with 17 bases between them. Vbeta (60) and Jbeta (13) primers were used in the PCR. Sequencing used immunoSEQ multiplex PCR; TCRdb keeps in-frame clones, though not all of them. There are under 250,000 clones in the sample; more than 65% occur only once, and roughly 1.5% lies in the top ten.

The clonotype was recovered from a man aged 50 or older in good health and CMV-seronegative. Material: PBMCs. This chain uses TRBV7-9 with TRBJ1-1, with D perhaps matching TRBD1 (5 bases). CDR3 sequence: CASSAPGMGGTEAFF. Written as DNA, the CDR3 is TGTGCCAGCAGCGCCCCAGGGATGGGGGGCACTGAAGCTTTCTTT.